Following are 30 T cell receptor beta chains from one sample sequenced in a study of cytomegalovirus exposure and HLA in healthy donors. This PCR relied on a set of 60 Vbeta primers and 13 Jbeta primers. TCRdb's table, derived via immunoSEQ multiplex PCR, lists solely in-frame clones and lacks some. The sample consists of 140,000 or so clones, 76% of them appearing once. Sequenced sample: PBMCs. All receptors come from a man aged 40-55 years in good health and CMV-seronegative.

In its sample, this clone was seen a few times. The V gene is TRBV27, the J gene TRBJ2-7; 16 nucleotides align to TRBD2. With 4 bases clipped from V and 0 bases from J, the junction kept 15 bases outside the gene matches. Germline V gene data show CDR1 as MNHEY and CDR2 as SMNVEV (reference sequence). The CDR3 runs 21 residues. This chain's CDR3 is CASSSRSGEGLAGGSSYEQYF. The CDR3 DNA is TGTGCCAGCAGTTCCCGGTCGGGAGAGGGACTAGCGGGGGGGAGCTCCTACGAGCAGTACTTC.

CDR3 sequence reads: CASSLEGWSSTDTQYF. The CDR3 coding sequence is TGTGCCAGCAGCTTGGAGGGGTGGTCTAGCACAGATACGCAGTATTTT. The J gene is TRBJ2-3, the V gene TRBV5-6, with a tentative D call TRBD1 (5 bases). The CDR3 has 16 residues. V was shortened by 0 bases and J by 0 bases, with 11 bases between the two germline ends. Germline V gives CDR1 SGHDT, CDR2 YYEEEE.

This sequence joins TRBV14 and TRBJ1-6; TRBD1 aligns across 9 bases. The CDR3 spans 15 residues. The V gene end was trimmed by 3 bases and the J gene end by 8 bases; junction bases not matched to a gene: 5. Germline assignment: CDR1 SGHDN and CDR2 FVKESK. Here the CDR3 reads CASSHTGGADSPLHF. In nucleotides, the CDR3 is TGTGCCAGCAGCCACACAGGGGGCGCGGATTCACCCCTCCACTTT.

The V call is TRBV7-9, the J call TRBJ2-7; weak D call: TRBD2 (7 bases). The CDR3 has 18 amino acids. Germline-derived CDR1 and CDR2 are SEHNR and FQNEAQ (reference sequence). Trimming shortened V by 5 bases and J by 2 bases, and 25 bases separated the two germline ends. CDR3 residues: CASSPLEGGKGKPYEQYF. DNA for the CDR3: TGTGCCAGCAGCCCCCTCGAGGGGGGGAAGGGGAAGCCCTACGAGCAGTACTTC.

Only a few counts were recorded for this clone. CDR3 sequence (DNA): TGTGCCAGCAGCCCGGGACTAGCGGGAACCTACGAGCAGTACTTC. Translating it yields CASSPGLAGTYEQYF. The chain couples TRBV5-6 to TRBJ2-5, with 13 bases identical to TRBD2. Gene TRBJ2-7 matches the end of the DNA better, so the J call may be wrong. The CDR3 sequence is 15 residues long. Germline CDR1 and CDR2: SGHDT and YYEEEE.

The chain joins TRBV6-1 to TRBJ2-5; TRBD2 might be the D (6 bases). Germline CDR1 is MNHNS and CDR2 is SASEGT. V was cut by 3 bases and J by 5 bases, with 25 bases left in between. The CDR3 length is 18 residues. The CDR3 DNA follows: TGTGCCAGCAGTGACAGGCGTAAGGCAAGGCGGGGTGGGGAGACCCAGTACTTC. As protein: CASSDRRKARRGGETQYF.

J is TRBJ2-1 and V is TRBV5-1, with a weak D call TRBD1 (7 bases). This CDR3 is 15 amino acids long. V was cut by 3 bases and J by 0 bases, with 10 bases left in between. Germline V CDR1 and CDR2: SGHRS, YFSETQ. This CDR3 reads CASSSRGDSYNEQFF. The DNA for the CDR3 is TGCGCCAGCAGCTCCAGGGGGGACTCCTACAATGAGCAGTTCTTC.

The rearrangement uses TRBV5-1 and TRBJ2-3, with 7 bases matching TRBD2. J gave up 2 bases and V 0 bases, and 6 bases lay outside the gene matches. The germline gives CDR1 SGHRS, CDR2 YFSETQ. The CDR3 is 16 residues long. CDR3 sequence reads: CASSLVSGATTDTQYF. The CDR3 nucleotides read TGCGCCAGCAGCTTGGTAAGCGGGGCGACCACAGATACGCAGTATTTT.

The chain has TRBV7-3 and TRBJ2-7; 10 positions match TRBD1. From germline, CDR1 is SGHTA and CDR2 FQGTGA. The CDR3 extends over 14 amino acids. J gave up 6 bases and V 5 bases, and 7 bases lay outside the gene matches. The CDR3 DNA follows: TGTGCCAGCAGCCCCGGGACAGGGGCGGGCGAGCAGTACTTC. It encodes CASSPGTGAGEQYF. Looking up the rest from reference TRBV7-3 and TRBJ2-7 gives the full variable domain: GAGVSQTPSNKVTEKGKYVELRCDPISGHTALYWYRQSLGQGPEFLIYFQGTGAADDSGLPNDRFFAVRPEGSVSTLKIQRTERGDSAVYLCASSPGTGAGEQYFGPGTRLTVT.

The J gene is TRBJ2-5, the V gene TRBV27, with 12 bases fitting TRBD1. This CDR3 region has 15 residues. Germline assignment: CDR1 MNHEY and CDR2 SMNVEV (reference sequence). The trim removed 3 bases at V and 4 bases at J, leaving 3 bases unmatched. CDR3 sequence: CASSLGTGGVETQYF. CDR3 nucleotide sequence: TGTGCCAGCAGTTTGGGGACAGGGGGCGTAGAGACCCAGTACTTC.

The V and J genes are TRBV5-1 and TRBJ2-3, with 9 bases aligning to TRBD2. V trimming: 7 bases; J trimming: 3 bases; junction bases outside the gene matches: 27. The CDR3 is 21 amino acids. Germline V CDR1 and CDR2: SGHRS, YFSETQ. CDR3 in amino acids: CASSLTPKSLAGGPRTDTQYF. The DNA for the CDR3 is TGCGCCAGCTCCTTGACCCCCAAAAGCCTGGCGGGAGGGCCGCGGACAGATACGCAGTATTTT. Based on the CDR3 plus reference TRBV5-1 and TRBJ2-3, the full variable domain is KAGVTQTPRYLIKTRGQQVTLSCSPISGHRSVSWYQQTPGQGLQFLFEYFSETQRNKGNFPGRFSGRQFSNSRSEMNVSTLELGDSALYLCASSLTPKSLAGGPRTDTQYFGPGTRLTVL.

The chain employs TRBV5-6 and TRBJ2-5; D is unresolved. The CDR3 has 11 residues. Germline V CDR1 and CDR2: SGHDT, YYEEEE. V was pared by 1 base and J by 4 bases, with 2 bases between. CDR3 bases: TGTGCCAGCAGCTTGCGAGAGACCCAGTACTTC. Encoded protein: CASSLRETQYF.

This clone was seen more than once but under ten times. This chain links TRBV2 with TRBJ2-1, with 15 positions matching TRBD2. Per the germline V gene, CDR1 is SNHLY and CDR2 is FYNNEI. The ends lost 8 bases at V and 2 bases at J; junction bases unmatched: 7. This CDR3 has 17 amino acids. The CDR3 loop reads CASGGLAGGFPYNEQFF. In nucleotides, the CDR3 is TGTGCCAGCGGGGGACTAGCGGGGGGTTTTCCCTACAATGAGCAGTTCTTC.

This clone appeared a few times. The chain recombines TRBV7-8 with TRBJ2-5; a weak D match, TRBD2 (7 bases). CDR1 and CDR2 from the germline V gene are SGHVS and FQNEAQ. The V end was cut by 7 bases, the J end by 5 bases, with 23 bases between. This CDR3 is built from 16 residues. CDR3 residues: CASTHLVGGALETQYF. CDR3 sequence (DNA): TGTGCCAGCACCCATTTGGTTGGGGGGGCACTGGAGACCCAGTACTTC.

In its sample, this clone was seen a few times. This sequence joins TRBV9 and TRBJ2-1, with a weak D call TRBD2 (5 bases). In germline, CDR1 is SGDLS, CDR2 YYNGEE. The CDR3 is 14 amino acids. Trimming took 6 bases from V and 0 from J, leaving 10 bases between them. CDR3 nucleotide sequence: TGTGCCAGCACTGACGGGGACTCCTACAATGAGCAGTTCTTC. Amino acid sequence: CASTDGDSYNEQFF.

This clone has only a few counts. Mismatch with germline at one junction end may stem from a read error. The genes are TRBV5-6 and TRBJ2-6; 10 positions agree with TRBD1. CDR1 SGHDT and CDR2 YYEEEE come from the germline V gene. CDR3 length: 15 amino acids. The CDR3 coding sequence is TGTGCCAGCAGCCCCGGACAGGGGGGGGCCAACGGCCTGACTTTC. Protein product: CASSPGQGGANGLTF.

The V and J genes are TRBV11-2 and TRBJ2-7; D remains ambiguous. Trimming shortened V by 8 bases and J by 4 bases, and 12 bases separated the two germline ends. Germline lookup yields CDR1 SGHAT and CDR2 FQNNGV. CDR3 length: 12 amino acids. Written as DNA, the CDR3 is TGTGCCAGCCAGAACGGCGGTTACGAGCAGTACTTC. Its protein product is CASQNGGYEQYF.

Concerning this clone: The junction differs from germline at one of its ends, possibly a read error. The rearrangement links TRBV7-6 to TRBJ2-4; 9 nucleotides match TRBD1. The germline gives CDR1 SGHVS, CDR2 FNYEAQ. The CDR3 totals 15 residues. CDR3 protein: CASSHSGTGLNSQYF. The CDR3 DNA reads as TGTGCCAGCAGCCATTCCGGGACAGGGTTGAACAGTCAGTACTTC.

The genes are TRBV7-9 and TRBJ1-4, with 7 nucleotides matching TRBD1. Germline CDR1 is SEHNR and CDR2 is FQNEAQ (reference sequence). V lost 8 bases and J lost 7; bases outside the gene matches: 13. The CDR3 is 15 amino acids. This CDR3 reads CASPIGQVLSEKLFF. CDR3 nucleotides: TGTGCCAGCCCGATAGGACAGGTTCTGAGTGAAAAACTGTTTTTT.

The chain uses TRBV7-8 and TRBJ2-3, with D perhaps matching TRBD1 (5 bases). Germline values: CDR1 SGHVS, CDR2 FQNEAQ. Trimming cost V 5 bases and J 2 bases, with 14 bases left between them. CDR3 length equals 15 residues. CDR3 sequence reads: CASSQTVALTDTQYF. The CDR3 DNA reads as TGTGCCAGCAGCCAGACAGTGGCCCTCACAGATACGCAGTATTTT.

The V and J genes are TRBV27 and TRBJ2-5, with 10 bases that match TRBD1. The CDR3 has 15 residues. Germline CDR1 is MNHEY and CDR2 is SMNVEV (reference sequence). V was clipped by 4 bases and J by 4 bases; unmatched bases: 6. The CDR3 nucleotides read TGTGCCAGCAGTTGGGGGACAGGGGTAGGAGAGACCCAGTACTTC. Its protein is CASSWGTGVGETQYF.

This clone was counted once. This sequence joins TRBV6-1 and TRBJ1-2, with D maybe TRBD1 (5 bases). The V gene lost 11 bases and the J gene lost 4 bases, with 8 bases spanning the gap. The germline gives CDR1 MNHNS, CDR2 SASEGT. This CDR3 contains 10 residues. In DNA form, the CDR3 reads TGTGCCGGAAGGGGCTATGGCTACACCTTC. Translating gives CAGRGYGYTF.

This chain links TRBV28 with TRBJ2-5, with 14 bases lining up with TRBD2. Germline V CDR1 and CDR2: MDHEN, SYDVKM. J gave up 1 base and V 3 bases, and 4 bases lay outside the gene matches. This CDR3 is built from 17 residues. CDR3 sequence: CASSLGLAGVGQETQYF. CDR3 DNA sequence: TGTGCCAGCAGTTTGGGACTAGCGGGAGTCGGCCAAGAGACCCAGTACTTC.

The chain employs TRBV10-3 and TRBJ1-2; 7 nucleotides match TRBD1. The germline gives CDR1 ENHRY, CDR2 SYGVKD. This CDR3 region has 13 residues. The junction had 2 bases not matched to a gene; V was cut back by 4 bases and J by 3 bases. The CDR3 DNA follows: TGTGCCATCAGTGCGACAGGGTACTATGGCTACACCTTC. This sequence encodes CAISATGYYGYTF.

The rearrangement joins TRBV28 to TRBJ1-1, with D possibly matching TRBD1 (6 bases). This CDR3 spans 15 amino acids. CDR1 is MDHEN, CDR2 SYDVKM, per germline. V was cut by 6 bases and J by 1 base, with 15 bases left in between. The CDR3 DNA reads as TGTGCCAGCAGCCCACCTACAGGGACGAACACTGAAGCTTTCTTT. This gives the protein CASSPPTGTNTEAFF.

The chain carries TRBV7-8 and TRBJ1-1; possible D gene TRBD1, 6 bases. The CDR3 is made up of 13 amino acids. Per germline, CDR1 SGHVS and CDR2 FQNEAQ. Trimming left V 0 bases short and J 7 bases short, with 9 bases between. CDR3 bases: TGTGCCAGCAGCTTAGCTGGACAGTATGAAGCTTTCTTT. Translation gives CASSLAGQYEAFF. Based on the CDR3 plus reference TRBV7-8 and TRBJ1-1, the full variable domain is GAGVSQSPRYKVAKRGQDVALRCDPISGHVSLFWYQQALGQGPEFLTYFQNEAQLDKSGLPSDRFFAERPEGSVSTLKIQRTQQEDSAVYLCASSLAGQYEAFFGQGTRLTVV.

The chain's CDR3 is CASSLGPGEDTQYF. As DNA, the CDR3 is TGTGCCAGCAGCTTAGGCCCGGGGGAAGATACGCAGTATTTT. This chain uses TRBV11-2 with TRBJ2-3; tentative D call: TRBD2 (6 bases). This CDR3 region has 14 residues. Trimming pared 1 base from V and 5 bases from J, leaving 10 bases between. Looked up from germline, CDR1 is SGHAT and CDR2 is FQNNGV.

The chain links TRBV4-1 to TRBJ1-2; 9 bases agree with TRBD1. This CDR3 region has 18 residues. The germline gives CDR1 MGHRA, CDR2 YSYEKL. J lost 4 bases, V lost 0 bases, and 12 bases had no gene match. The CDR3 coding sequence is TGCGCCAGCAGCCAAGATTCGGGGACAGGGCTAGGTGGCTATGGCTACACCTTC. Its protein product is CASSQDSGTGLGGYGYTF.

The chain links TRBV19 to TRBJ2-2; possibly TRBD2 for D (5 bases). Germline V lookup: CDR1 LNHDA, CDR2 SQIVND (reference sequence). The CDR3 loop spans 16 amino acids. V lost 4 bases to trimming and J lost 3 bases, with 15 bases between them. The CDR3 sequence: CASSRLPREYTGELFF. In nucleotides, the CDR3 is TGTGCCAGTAGTAGACTACCCCGTGAATACACCGGGGAGCTGTTTTTT.

The chain joins TRBV15 to TRBJ2-7; 9 bases line up with TRBD1. The V segment lost 5 bases and the J segment 6 bases; nucleotides outside the gene matches: 5. The germline CDR1 and CDR2 sequences are LNHNV and YYDKDF (reference sequence). This CDR3 is built from 13 residues. Here the CDR3 reads CATSRRTGVEQYF. CDR3 DNA sequence: TGTGCCACCAGCCGACGGACAGGGGTCGAGCAGTACTTC.